Described below is a single TCR beta chain sequence and its context. The antigen is unknown. The data were obtained in a study of T-cell reconstitution after alpha-beta-depleted transplantation in children. Germline V CDR1 and CDR2: DFQATT, SNEGSKA (reference sequence). This CDR3 contains 13 residues. The V gene lost 2 bases and the J gene lost 6 bases, with 14 bases spanning the gap. Using unique molecular identifiers, the investigators prepared the TCRbeta library. TCRdb analysed the PCR reads with MiXCR anew, one entry per CDR3 protein. The data contain hundreds of thousands of distinct CDR3 sequences, approximately 15% of them singletons. Whole-study findings and limits: Roughly two months post-transplant, alpha-beta T cells reportedly originated from several hundred graft clones that had expanded. TCRbeta diversity was high at day 60 in some patients (a result of surviving recipient T cells and thymic progenitors). It was newly produced T cells that mostly accounted for T-cell counts and diversity one year after transplant.

This receptor was identified in a male patient between 5 and 17 years old who had a stem cell transplant for acute lymphoblastic leukemia, so the T cells may come from the graft donor. The source was PBMCs, mostly from graft donor cells, collected 360 days after TCRalphabeta/CD19-depleted stem cell transplant. The chain employs TRBV20-1 and TRBJ2-7; TRBD2 is a possible D gene (5 bases). The DNA of the CDR3 is TGCAGTGCTAGAAGCGGCCAGGCGCTCGAGCAGTACTTC. Its protein product is CSARSGQALEQYF.